Included here is one T cell receptor beta chain sequence, with context. Data came from immunoSEQ multiplex PCR; TCRdb stores just in-frame clones and leaves some out. Of 150,000 or so clones detected, over 75% appear once; the ten largest clones hold more than 7%. V lost 2 bases, J lost 6 bases, and 4 bases lay in between. The CDR3 contains 11 residues. This sample stems from a study of T cell responses to AZD1222 COVID-19 vaccine. This sequence was found in an adult in good health. The sample in question was peripheral blood, obtained on day 0 of AZD1222 vaccination. V usage is TRBV12-3 or TRBV12-4 and J usage is TRBJ1-1; D gene unclear. CDR3 loop: CASSLRPEAFF. In DNA form, the CDR3 reads TGTGCCAGCAGTTTAAGGCCTGAAGCTTTCTTT.